A single TCR beta chain is shown here with its context. What antigen it recognizes has not been identified. No much larger clone is present one base from it, and per-base qualities are unavailable. TCRdb lists the instrument as Illumina HiSeq 2500. Quantitative 5'-RACE with molecular barcodes was the method used to prepare the TCR beta libraries. In the authors' own workflow: A new computational method based on a probabilistic model of VDJ rearrangement was used to identify disease-linked TCR variants. TCRdb reworked the public reads: Q25 trimming with fastp, MiXCR clone assembly, productive beta chains retained. Entries are consolidated by CDR3 protein sequence, retaining the most common genes and DNA. The authors' filters were not applied to this entry. The sample yields a few hundred thousand distinct CDR3 sequences; roughly 20% were counted once. Roughly 3.6% of the sample rests with the top ten.

The sample is drawn from a study of CD8 T cells in ankylosing spondylitis (dated by TCRdb to 2016 to 2017). Looking at the study overall: To find TCR variants linked to disease, the study profiled T cell receptor beta repertoires in ankylosing spondylitis patients and healthy donors. Peripheral blood samples were taken, and synovial fluid was additionally collected from ankylosing spondylitis patients. In total, the full study cohort was made up of over a hundred healthy donors and 20 to 25 ankylosing spondylitis patients. Overall study outcomes, separate from this receptor: Some motif variants had previously been reported in the synovial fluid and blood of reactive arthritis patients, which suggests shared mechanisms of disease initiation. According to the report, matched synovial fluid samples from ankylosing spondylitis patients were significantly enriched for the disease-linked clones. In peripheral blood, the disease-linked clones were found at relatively low frequencies and had a CD8+ phenotype. Blood from ankylosing spondylitis patients appeared to be characterized by a TCR beta motif made up of seven or eight highly homologous amino acid variants.

The germline V gene gives CDR1 as MNHNS and CDR2 as SASEGT. There are 17 amino acids in the CDR3, from cysteine to phenylalanine inclusive. CDR3 DNA only is kept here, 51 bases in frame from base 1. V is pruned by 5 bases and J by 5 bases, leaving 12 bases of the junction without a gene match. The sequencing sample was made of blood, either unsorted or a sorted T cell fraction (not recorded which). Here the chain combines TRBV6-1 and TRBJ2-1, with 10 bases in between that match TRBD2. The sequence was collected from a female donor with ankylosing spondylitis or in good health (not recorded which). The CDR3 region: CASSKLLAGGGDNEQFF. The bases are TGTGCCAGCAGTAAACTCTTAGCGGGAGGAGGGGACAATGAGCAGTTCTTC.